One and the same sample provided the 19 T cell receptor beta chains below, sequenced in a study of monozygotic twins with inflammatory bowel disease. Reprocessing the 5' RACE reads, TCRdb reports a single entry for every CDR3 protein and omits DNA. The sample holds approximately 400,000 distinct CDR3 sequences. The sample taken for sequencing was blood. These receptors were taken from a human donor with ulcerative colitis or Crohn's disease, or a healthy co-twin of an affected twin (not recorded which).

The gene calls are TRBV7-9 and TRBJ1-2; TCRdb lists TRBD1, though no DNA is available to test this call. CDR3 length equals 16 residues. Germline V gene lookup returns CDR1 SEHNR and CDR2 FQNEAQ (reference sequence). CDR3 in amino acids: CASSHGGRQGAHGYTF.

CDR3: CASSFAGGEVTEAFF. V is TRBV12-3 or TRBV12-4 and J is TRBJ1-1. CDR3 length equals 15 residues.

The chain is built from TRBV30 and TRBJ1-2; TCRdb picks TRBD1, but there is no DNA to check that call. CDR1 and CDR2 (germline): GTSNPN, SVGIG (reference sequence). This CDR3 contains 15 residues. CDR3 sequence: CAWSLDRAQDYGYTF.

The V gene is TRBV7-9, the J gene TRBJ2-2; TCRdb proposes TRBD1, but this gene call is untestable without DNA. The CDR3 spans 15 residues. From germline, CDR1 is SEHNR and CDR2 FQNEAQ (reference sequence). The CDR3 here is CASSLGRQGPGELFF.

The genes are TRBV4-1 and TRBJ2-5; with no DNA, the TCRdb D assignment of TRBD1 cannot be verified. This CDR3 comprises 15 residues. Germline V gene lookup returns CDR1 MGHRA and CDR2 YSYEKL. This CDR3 reads CASSQSSGTTETQYF.

The chain links TRBV10-3 to TRBJ2-1. This CDR3 is 14 amino acids long. Germline CDR1 reads ENHRY; CDR2 reads SYGVKD. The CDR3 loop is CAIRGGRTYNEQFF.

CDR3 region: CASSLGGGSVYEQYF. This chain uses TRBV7-2 with TRBJ2-7; the TCRdb D gene call, TRBD1, has no DNA to confirm it. Germline-derived CDR1 and CDR2 are SGHTA and FQGNSA. The CDR3 runs to 15 residues.

The chain recombines TRBV6-1 with TRBJ2-7; absent DNA, TCRdb's TRBD1 call cannot be checked. Per the germline V gene, CDR1 is MNHNS and CDR2 is SASEGT. The CDR3 extends over 15 amino acids. The CDR3: CASSRTGLVGSEQYF.

The J gene is TRBJ1-1, the V gene TRBV14. This CDR3 contains 13 residues. CDR1 is SGHDN, CDR2 FVKESK, per germline. CDR3 protein: CASSPRDLGEAFF. Variable domain in full (rest from reference TRBV14 and TRBJ1-1): EAGVTQFPSHSVIEKGQTVTLRCDPISGHDNLYWYRRVMGKEIKFLLHFVKESKQDESGMPNNRFLAERTGGTYSTLKVQPAELEDSGVYFCASSPRDLGEAFFGQGTRLTVV.

The V gene is TRBV20-1, the J gene TRBJ2-5; the TCRdb call, TRBD1, lacks DNA for checking. The germline V gene has CDR1 DFQATT and CDR2 SNEGSKA (reference sequence). The length of the CDR3 is 14 residues. CDR3 sequence reads: CSARDGGGAETQYF.

The J gene is TRBJ1-1, the V gene TRBV20-1; lacking DNA, the TRBD1 call made by TCRdb goes unchecked. The germline CDR1 and CDR2 sequences are DFQATT and SNEGSKA (reference sequence). CDR3 length equals 15 residues. CDR3 loop: CSQNDRGTRYTEAFF.

The chain uses TRBV6-2 or TRBV6-3 and TRBJ2-5; TCRdb gives TRBD2 as the D gene, but with no DNA this cannot be confirmed. The CDR3 loop spans 16 amino acids. CDR1 is MNHEY and CDR2 is SVGEGT in the germline V gene. The CDR3 region is CASSYESGRLRETQYF.

The chain employs TRBV2 and TRBJ2-1. This CDR3 is 16 amino acids long. Germline V gene sequence: CDR1 SNHLY, CDR2 FYNNEI. CDR3 sequence reads: CASSVSAGRSYNEQFF.

The V gene is TRBV5-1, the J gene TRBJ1-2; TCRdb proposes TRBD1, but this gene call is untestable without DNA. Germline CDR1 is SGHRS and CDR2 is YFSETQ. The CDR3 extends over 13 amino acids. CDR3: CASSHDQRGGYTF.

The CDR3 region is CASSRIQETQYF. The rearrangement joins TRBV2 to TRBJ2-5. Germline-derived CDR1 and CDR2 are SNHLY and FYNNEI. The CDR3 spans 12 residues.

The chain has TRBV27 and TRBJ2-1; the TCRdb call, TRBD2, lacks DNA for checking. The CDR3 totals 16 residues. CDR1 MNHEY and CDR2 SMNVEV come from the germline V gene (reference sequence). The chain's CDR3 is CASSFQGQSIYNEQFF.

V is TRBV5-4 and J is TRBJ2-5; TCRdb reports TRBD1, a call that lacks DNA to check it against. The CDR3 contains 13 residues. Looked up from germline, CDR1 is SGHNT and CDR2 is YYREEE (reference sequence). CDR3 protein: CASSGDTQETQYF.

The chain is built from TRBV29-1 and TRBJ1-1; the TCRdb D gene call, TRBD1, has no DNA to confirm it. The CDR3 has 12 amino acids. The germline gives CDR1 SQVTM, CDR2 ANQGSEA. The CDR3 loop is CSVEQGPRSPFF.

This rearrangement joins TRBV30 to TRBJ1-1. Germline loops: CDR1 GTSNPN, CDR2 SVGIG (reference sequence). The CDR3 contains 13 residues. The CDR3 reads CAWSHPFEGEAFF.